This T cell receptor (beta chain) was captured in a study of T-cell reconstitution after alpha-beta-depleted transplantation in children. Broader study findings: Where alpha-beta T cells came from about two months after transplant was reportedly several hundred expanded graft clones.

There are many counts of this clonotype. What it recognizes is unknown. Using unique molecular identifiers, the investigators prepared the TCRbeta library. TCRdb reanalysed the PCR reads using MiXCR and keeps one entry per CDR3 protein. The sample has roughly 500,000 distinct CDR3 sequences; about 11% are singletons. Germline assignment: CDR1 ENHRY and CDR2 SYGVKD. The CDR3 runs to 13 residues. Trimming removed 2 bases at V and 6 bases at J, with 10 bases between. The chain is built from TRBV10-3 and TRBJ1-2; tentatively, D is TRBD1 (5 bases). The clonotype was recovered from a child aged 2-15 years with inherited bone marrow failure, due to receive a stem cell transplant. The input for sequencing was PBMCs, taken before TCRalphabeta/CD19-depleted stem cell transplant. The CDR3 loop is CAISEGQGNGYTF. The CDR3 region has the DNA TGTGCCATCAGTGAGGGGCAGGGCAATGGCTACACCTTC.